This record looks at one T cell receptor beta chain sequence and its context. The germline gene is not matched at one end of the junction; a read error may be the cause. The data were taken from a study of T cell changes during pregnancy in multiple sclerosis. The V gene's germline CDR1 is SGHDT and CDR2 YYEEEE. This CDR3 is 12 amino acids long. Method: immunoSEQ multiplex PCR; TCRdb's copy keeps in-frame clones and lacks some. The sample comprises approximately 92,000 clones, approximately 92% of which are singletons, and around 2.5% rests with the top ten. The sequenced sample was peripheral blood, obtained in the first trimester of pregnancy. V is TRBV5-6 and J is TRBJ2-5, with D possibly matching TRBD1 (7 bases). The TCR was taken from a female donor with multiple sclerosis, enrolled in a pregnancy study. The CDR3 protein is CASSLTETGTHF. CDR3 DNA: TGTGCCAGCAGCTTAACGGAGACAGGGACTCACTTC.